This entry lists 22 T cell receptor beta chains sequenced from one sample in a study of blood T cell repertoires in COVID-19. TCRdb keeps only in-frame clones here, not all; method: immunoSEQ multiplex PCR. The sample shows roughly 300,000 clones, roughly 85% of them seen only once. What was sequenced was peripheral blood. These receptor sequences come from a human donor in a cohort sampled during active COVID-19.

The chain couples TRBV2 to TRBJ2-3; D is unclear. This CDR3 region has 13 residues. The V end was cut by 8 bases, the J end by 0 bases, with 9 bases between. Germline assignment: CDR1 SNHLY and CDR2 FYNNEI. The CDR3 DNA reads TGTGCCAGCCACACCCGAAGCACAGATACGCAGTATTTT. Amino acids: CASHTRSTDTQYF.

The chain joins TRBV5-1 to TRBJ1-1; TRBD1 aligns across 8 bases. V shed 5 bases, J shed 1 base, and the junction held 4 bases outside the gene matches. The CDR3 extends over 14 amino acids. Per the germline V gene, CDR1 is SGHRS and CDR2 is YFSETQ. Here the CDR3 reads CASRPGGPNTEAFF. The CDR3 bases are TGCGCCAGCAGACCAGGGGGCCCGAACACTGAAGCTTTCTTT.

V gene TRBV27 combines with J gene TRBJ2-3, with 7 bases fitting TRBD1. The CDR3 sequence is 17 residues long. Trimming cost V 5 bases and J 4 bases; bases outside gene matches: 15. Germline CDR1 is MNHEY and CDR2 is SMNVEV (reference sequence). DNA for the CDR3: TGTGCCAGCAGTCCGAGGGTTACAGGGGCCCACCCAGATACGCAGTATTTT. Encoded protein: CASSPRVTGAHPDTQYF.

This chain uses TRBV5-1 with TRBJ2-1; 9 nucleotides agree with TRBD1. V dropped 3 bases and J dropped 6; count of bases not matched to a gene: 13. This CDR3 spans 17 amino acids. Germline lookup yields CDR1 SGHRS and CDR2 YFSETQ. CDR3 residues: CASSSRGLQTGGNEQFF. In nucleotides, the CDR3 is TGCGCCAGCAGCTCGAGGGGGTTGCAGACAGGGGGCAATGAGCAGTTCTTC.

This chain links TRBV2 with TRBJ1-2; 10 positions agree with TRBD1. This CDR3 contains 15 residues. In germline, CDR1 is SNHLY, CDR2 FYNNEI. The V segment lost 7 bases and the J segment 5 bases; nucleotides outside the gene matches: 10. The CDR3 here is CASTLGQGGGYGYTF. The CDR3 nucleotides are TGTGCCAGCACCCTCGGACAGGGGGGGGGATATGGCTACACCTTC.

The rearrangement uses TRBV28 and TRBJ1-1, with TRBD1 matching 8 bases. The CDR3 consists of 15 residues. V lost 1 base and J lost 4; bases outside the gene matches: 5. CDR1 is MDHEN, CDR2 SYDVKM, per germline. CDR3 coding DNA: TGTGCCAGCAGTTTATCCAGGGGGCGTCCCACTGAAGCTTTCTTT. This sequence encodes CASSLSRGRPTEAFF.

The chain couples TRBV29-1 to TRBJ1-1; possibly TRBD1 for D (6 bases). Trimming cost V 6 bases and J 1 base, with 18 bases left between them. CDR1 and CDR2 (germline): SQVTM, ANQGSEA. This CDR3 region has 15 residues. CDR3 nucleotide sequence: TGCAGCGTCGTACCTAGGGGGACGGGGAACACTGAAGCTTTCTTT. Translation: CSVVPRGTGNTEAFF.

The chain is built from TRBV29-1 and TRBJ2-1; 8 bases fit TRBD2. The CDR3 spans 14 residues. Germline V gene data show CDR1 as SQVTM and CDR2 as ANQGSEA. V lost 6 bases and J lost 6; bases outside the gene matches: 10. CDR3 sequence: CSVAWSSGSNEQFF. In DNA form, the CDR3 reads TGCAGCGTCGCGTGGTCTAGCGGGTCCAATGAGCAGTTCTTC.

The chain joins TRBV27 to TRBJ2-1; 16 bases match TRBD2. In germline, CDR1 is MNHEY, CDR2 SMNVEV (reference sequence). V lost 6 bases, J lost 9 bases, and 8 bases stayed unmatched. CDR3 size: 16 residues. CDR3 DNA sequence: TGTGCCAGCAGAGAGACGGGACTAGCGGGAGGGGCTGAGCAGTTCTTC. It translates to CASRETGLAGGAEQFF.

V is TRBV6-5 and J is TRBJ1-2; D remains unclear. Germline V gene data show CDR1 as MNHEY and CDR2 as SVGAGI. The CDR3 runs 13 residues. V was clipped by 8 bases and J by 5 bases, with 15 bases between them. In DNA, the CDR3 is TGTGCCAGCGACTCCCGAGCCCCGTATGGCTACACCTTC. Protein: CASDSRAPYGYTF.

The chain combines TRBV19 with TRBJ2-2; D may be TRBD2 (6 bases). This CDR3 region has 12 residues. V was trimmed by 6 bases and J by 6 bases, leaving 8 bases between them. CDR1 and CDR2 (germline): LNHDA, SQIVND (reference sequence). The CDR3 DNA is TGTGCCAGTAGACTAGCCCCCGGGGAGCTGTTTTTT. Residues: CASRLAPGELFF.

DNA of the CDR3: TGTGCCAGCAGCTTAGGGGACAGGGCGAACACTGAAGCTTTCTTT. Protein product: CASSLGDRANTEAFF. The chain joins TRBV7-9 to TRBJ1-1; 9 nucleotides match TRBD1. This CDR3 contains 15 residues. Germline loops: CDR1 SEHNR, CDR2 FQNEAQ (reference sequence). Trimming at V came to 1 base and at J to 1 base, leaving 1 base not matched to a gene.

The V and J genes are TRBV5-1 and TRBJ2-3; tentatively, D is TRBD2 (6 bases). CDR1 is SGHRS and CDR2 is YFSETQ in the germline V gene. This CDR3 has 15 residues. V was trimmed by 0 bases and J by 2 bases, leaving 10 bases between them. For the CDR3, the DNA is TGCGCCAGCAGCTTGGCCACGGGAGTCACAGATACGCAGTATTTT. Translation: CASSLATGVTDTQYF.

The chain employs TRBV6-1 and TRBJ2-1, with TRBD2 matching over 9 bases. The CDR3 totals 16 residues. The germline CDR1 and CDR2 sequences are MNHNS and SASEGT. The J segment lost 9 bases and the V segment lost 4 bases, leaving 13 bases of the junction unmatched. The CDR3 coding sequence is TGTGCCAGCAGTGGGGGACTAGCCCTCCCTAATGGTGAGCAGTTCTTC. Translating it yields CASSGGLALPNGEQFF.

The chain employs TRBV5-8 and TRBJ2-4; no definite D call. The germline V gene encodes CDR1 SGHTS and CDR2 YDEGEE. The length of the CDR3 is 14 residues. Between the trimmed V and J ends, which lost 1 base and 7 bases, there was a span of 12 bases. CDR3 in DNA: TGTGCCAGCAGCTTGCCCTCCCGGTGGAACATTCAGTACTTC. It specifies CASSLPSRWNIQYF.

The rearrangement joins TRBV3-1 (or the pseudogene TRBV3-2) to TRBJ2-7; D call uncertain. The ends were cut back, 1 base at V and 7 bases at J, with 8 bases in the middle. The germline V gene has CDR1 LGHDT and CDR2 YNNKEL (reference sequence). CDR3 length: 12 amino acids. The CDR3 DNA follows: TGTGCCAGCAGCCAAGTGTCCCTAGAGCAGTACTTC. Translated: CASSQVSLEQYF.

The chain has TRBV7-9 and TRBJ2-3, with D possibly TRBD2 on 6 matching bases. This CDR3 is built from 15 residues. Germline V lookup: CDR1 SEHNR, CDR2 FQNEAQ (reference sequence). V lost 2 bases and J lost 2, with 11 bases in between. The CDR3 protein is CASSLSAGYTDTQYF. The DNA for the CDR3 is TGTGCCAGCAGCTTAAGTGCGGGATACACAGATACGCAGTATTTT. The variable domain in full, with the rest retrieved from reference TRBV7-9 and TRBJ2-3, is DTGVSQNPRHKITKRGQNVTFRCDPISEHNRLYWYRQTLGQGPEFLTYFQNEAQLEKSRLLSDRFSAERPKGSFSTLEIQRTEQGDSAMYLCASSLSAGYTDTQYFGPGTRLTVL.

The V call is TRBV19, the J call TRBJ2-6, with TRBD2 as a possible D gene (7 bases). Germline CDR1 reads LNHDA; CDR2 reads SQIVND (reference sequence). CDR3 size: 17 residues. V was shortened by 1 base and J by 2 bases, with 12 bases between the two germline ends. The CDR3 loop is CASSIGSGGAGANVLTF. The CDR3 nucleotides are TGTGCCAGTAGTATAGGGTCGGGGGGCGCTGGGGCCAACGTCCTGACTTTC.

V is TRBV7-9 and J is TRBJ2-3, with D possibly TRBD1 on 6 matching bases. CDR1 and CDR2 (germline): SEHNR, FQNEAQ (reference sequence). The CDR3 runs 16 residues. V was trimmed by 5 bases and J by 7 bases, leaving 22 bases between them. The CDR3 sequence: CASSPPGALLGNTQYF. The DNA of the CDR3 is TGTGCCAGCAGCCCGCCAGGGGCATTACTTGGGAATACGCAGTATTTT.

The chain uses TRBV7-9 and TRBJ2-7; TRBD2 matches at 12 bases. The V gene end was trimmed by 8 bases and the J gene end by 0 bases; junction bases not matched to a gene: 5. The CDR3 is 15 amino acids. In germline, CDR1 is SEHNR, CDR2 FQNEAQ (reference sequence). CDR3 loop: CASSGLAGSSYEQYF. The CDR3 bases are TGTGCCAGCTCTGGACTAGCGGGGAGCTCCTACGAGCAGTACTTC.

This rearrangement joins TRBV18 to TRBJ2-1, with 9 bases fitting TRBD2. Germline values: CDR1 KGHSH, CDR2 LQKENI. V lost 5 bases and J lost 7; bases outside the gene matches: 9. The CDR3 length is 15 residues. CDR3 protein: CASSAPGTSFNEQFF. The DNA for the CDR3 is TGTGCCAGCTCAGCCCCCGGGACTAGCTTTAATGAGCAGTTCTTC.

This clone appeared a single time. The junction shows a germline mismatch at one end, possibly a read error. The J gene is TRBJ2-1, the V gene TRBV5-5; D perhaps matches TRBD2 (5 bases). This CDR3 spans 11 amino acids. Germline V lookup: CDR1 SGHKS, CDR2 YYEKEE (reference sequence). CDR3 sequence (DNA): TGTGCCAGCAGCTTCCGGGGAGTCGAGCTCTTC. It is translated as CASSFRGVELF.